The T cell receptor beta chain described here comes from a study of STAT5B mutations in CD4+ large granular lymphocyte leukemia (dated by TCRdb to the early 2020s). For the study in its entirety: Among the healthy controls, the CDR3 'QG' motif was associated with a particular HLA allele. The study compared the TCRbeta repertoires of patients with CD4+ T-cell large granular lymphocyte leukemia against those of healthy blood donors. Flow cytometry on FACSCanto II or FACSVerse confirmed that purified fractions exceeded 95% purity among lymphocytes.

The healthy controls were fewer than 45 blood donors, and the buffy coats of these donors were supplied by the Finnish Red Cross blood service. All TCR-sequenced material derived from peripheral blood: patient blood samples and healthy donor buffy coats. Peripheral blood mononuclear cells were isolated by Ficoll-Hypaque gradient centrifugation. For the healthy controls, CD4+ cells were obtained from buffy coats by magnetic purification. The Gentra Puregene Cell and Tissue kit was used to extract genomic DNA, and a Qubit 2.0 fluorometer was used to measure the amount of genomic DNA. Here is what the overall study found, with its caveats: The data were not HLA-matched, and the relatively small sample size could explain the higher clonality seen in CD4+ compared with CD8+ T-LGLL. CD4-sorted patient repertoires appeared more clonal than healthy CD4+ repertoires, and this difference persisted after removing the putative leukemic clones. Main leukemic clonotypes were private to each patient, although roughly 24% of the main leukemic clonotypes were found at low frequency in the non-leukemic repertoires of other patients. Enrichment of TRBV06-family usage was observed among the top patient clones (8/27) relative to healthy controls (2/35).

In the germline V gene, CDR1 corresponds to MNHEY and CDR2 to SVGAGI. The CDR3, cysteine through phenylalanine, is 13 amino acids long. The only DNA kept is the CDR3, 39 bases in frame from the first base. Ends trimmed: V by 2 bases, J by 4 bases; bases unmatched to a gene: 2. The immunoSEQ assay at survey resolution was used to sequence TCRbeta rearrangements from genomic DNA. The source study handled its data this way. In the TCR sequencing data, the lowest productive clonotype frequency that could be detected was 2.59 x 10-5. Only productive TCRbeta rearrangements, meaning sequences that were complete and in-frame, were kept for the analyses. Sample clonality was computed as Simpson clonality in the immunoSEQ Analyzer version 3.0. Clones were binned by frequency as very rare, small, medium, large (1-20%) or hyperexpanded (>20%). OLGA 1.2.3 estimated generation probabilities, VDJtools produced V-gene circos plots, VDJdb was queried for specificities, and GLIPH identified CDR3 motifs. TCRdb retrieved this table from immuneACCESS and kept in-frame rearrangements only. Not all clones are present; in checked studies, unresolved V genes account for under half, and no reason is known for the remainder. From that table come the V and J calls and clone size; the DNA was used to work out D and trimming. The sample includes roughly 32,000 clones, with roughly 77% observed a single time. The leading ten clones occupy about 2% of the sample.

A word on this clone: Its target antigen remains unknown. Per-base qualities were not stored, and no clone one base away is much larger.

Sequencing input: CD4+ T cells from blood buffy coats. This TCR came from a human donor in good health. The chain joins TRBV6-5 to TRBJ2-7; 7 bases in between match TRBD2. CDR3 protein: CASSYGEGYEQYF. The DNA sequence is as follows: TGTGCCAGCAGTTACGGGGAGGGGTACGAGCAGTACTTC.